The 29 T cell receptor beta chains below all came from one sample that was sequenced in a study of PD-1 blockade in mismatch repair-deficient tumors. Repertoires were generated with immunoSEQ multiplex PCR, while TCRdb's copy carries only in-frame clones and drops some. The sample comprises 100,000 to 150,000 clones, about 88% of which are singletons, and roughly 12% rests with the top ten. The source material was peripheral blood, sampled 44 weeks after starting pembrolizumab. The origin of the receptors is an adult with mismatch repair-deficient cancer.

The chain carries TRBV28 and TRBJ2-3; a weak D match, TRBD2 (6 bases). CDR1 is MDHEN and CDR2 is SYDVKM in the germline V gene. V lost 6 bases and J lost 2, with 15 bases in between. The CDR3 contains 15 residues. The CDR3 here is CASSPRAGSTDTQYF. The CDR3 nucleotides read TGTGCCAGCAGCCCGAGGGCGGGGTCCACAGATACGCAGTATTTT.

The CDR3 sequence: CASSLGRDTDTQYF. The CDR3 nucleotides are TGTGCCAGCAGTTTAGGCAGGGACACAGATACGCAGTATTTT. This chain links TRBV27 with TRBJ2-3; possible D gene TRBD1, 5 bases. The CDR3 spans 14 residues. Germline CDR1 and CDR2: MNHEY and SMNVEV (reference sequence). V was cut by 2 bases and J by 2 bases, with 8 bases left in between.

Only one count was recorded for this clone. Other DNA variants within this sample encode the same CDR3. J is TRBJ2-7 and V is TRBV7-2; TRBD2 aligns across 9 bases. CDR1 is SGHTA, CDR2 FQGNSA, per germline. The CDR3 sequence is 16 residues long. With V trimmed by 5 bases and J by 4 bases, 12 bases remained unmatched. The CDR3 bases are TGTGCCAGCAGCGGCCCCCCGGTAGCGGGAGCTTACGAGCAGTACTTC. Its protein product is CASSGPPVAGAYEQYF.

The chain couples TRBV21-1 to TRBJ2-1; no DNA check was done on the table's D call, TRBD1. TRBV21-1 counts as a pseudogene. The CDR3 loop spans 13 amino acids. The CDR3 is CASSKGQDNEQFF. In nucleotides, the CDR3 is TGTGCCAGCAGCAAGGGACAGGACAATGAGCAGTTCTTC.

V is TRBV7-6 and J is TRBJ2-7; 10 bases agree with TRBD2. This CDR3 has 15 amino acids. The J segment lost 7 bases and the V segment lost 4 bases, leaving 10 bases of the junction unmatched. Germline CDR1 and CDR2: SGHVS and FNYEAQ. CDR3 sequence reads: CASSSSASGSREQYF. As DNA, the CDR3 is TGTGCCAGCAGCTCGTCGGCTAGCGGGAGTAGGGAGCAGTACTTC. The variable domain in full, completed from reference TRBV7-6 and TRBJ2-7, reads GAGVSQSPRYKVTKRGQDVALRCDPISGHVSLYWYRQALGQGPEFLTYFNYEAQQDKSGLPNDRFSAERPEGSISTLTIQRTEQRDSAMYRCASSSSASGSREQYFGPGTRLTVT.

The gene calls are TRBV6-5 and TRBJ1-2, with TRBD1 matching 8 bases. The germline gives CDR1 MNHEY, CDR2 SVGAGI. V lost 5 bases and J lost 7; bases outside the gene matches: 9. This CDR3 is built from 14 residues. The CDR3 DNA reads as TGTGCCAGCAGTGCGGACAGGGAGGAAAGTGGCTACACCTTC. Protein product: CASSADREESGYTF.

This clone was found a few times. The chain employs TRBV4-2 and TRBJ1-2, with 8 positions matching TRBD1. The trim removed 4 bases at V and 2 bases at J, leaving 6 bases unmatched. The CDR3 covers 15 residues. Germline CDR1 is LGHNA and CDR2 is YNFKEQ. The CDR3 reads CASSLSRTGNYGYTF. The CDR3 coding sequence is TGTGCCAGCAGCCTGAGTAGGACAGGGAACTATGGCTACACCTTC.

The chain is built from TRBV7-9 and TRBJ2-2, with a weak D call TRBD1 (5 bases). Germline assignment: CDR1 SEHNR and CDR2 FQNEAQ (reference sequence). The V and J ends lost 5 bases and 1 base respectively, with 8 bases between them. The CDR3 sequence is 14 residues long. The CDR3 reads CASSPGQNTGELFF. For the CDR3, the DNA is TGTGCCAGCAGCCCCGGACAGAACACCGGGGAGCTGTTTTTT.

The chain employs TRBV9 and TRBJ2-2; 10 bases are shared with TRBD2. Germline CDR1 SGDLS, CDR2 YYNGEE. The CDR3 runs to 16 residues. With V trimmed by 0 bases and J by 2 bases, 1 base remained unmatched. The CDR3 sequence is CASSVGTSGNTGELFF. CDR3 nucleotides: TGTGCCAGCAGCGTAGGGACTAGCGGAAACACCGGGGAGCTGTTTTTT.

V gene TRBV7-9 combines with J gene TRBJ2-5; a possible D gene is TRBD1 (6 bases). Germline V gene lookup returns CDR1 SEHNR and CDR2 FQNEAQ (reference sequence). Trimming took off 4 bases at V and 0 bases at J, with 18 bases between the two ends. The CDR3 consists of 17 residues. CDR3 region: CASSSFLKQGYQETQYF. CDR3 coding DNA: TGTGCCAGCAGCTCATTCCTAAAACAGGGATACCAAGAGACCCAGTACTTC.

This clone has just a few counts. The chain is built from TRBV11-2 and TRBJ2-7; 11 bases fit TRBD2. The CDR3 length is 16 residues. CDR1 SGHAT and CDR2 FQNNGV come from the germline V gene. V trimming: 1 base; J trimming: 7 bases; junction bases outside the gene matches: 9. In DNA form, the CDR3 reads TGTGCCAGCAGCTTAGTTATAACTAGCGGGAGCGGGGAGCAGTACTTC. Protein sequence: CASSLVITSGSGEQYF.

The chain combines TRBV5-1 with TRBJ2-7; perhaps D is TRBD1 or TRBD2 (5 bases each). The CDR3 runs 19 residues. The V end was cut by 4 bases, the J end by 3 bases, with 29 bases between. Germline-derived CDR1 and CDR2 are SGHRS and YFSETQ. In DNA, the CDR3 is TGCGCCAGCAGCCCCCGGGACGGCGGGTCCACGGGCCTCTACTACGAGCAGTACTTC. Amino acid sequence: CASSPRDGGSTGLYYEQYF.

The V and J genes are TRBV7-6 and TRBJ2-7; D may be TRBD1 (5 bases). Trimming took off 1 base at V and 2 bases at J, with 12 bases between the two ends. Germline lookup yields CDR1 SGHVS and CDR2 FNYEAQ. This CDR3 has 15 residues. The CDR3 loop is CASSLVGVGTYEQYF. CDR3 nucleotide sequence: TGTGCCAGCAGCTTAGTAGGGGTCGGCACCTACGAGCAGTACTTC.

The V call is TRBV15, the J call TRBJ1-2; D possibly corresponds to TRBD1 (5 bases). This CDR3 spans 14 amino acids. Trimming removed 0 bases from V and 8 bases from J, with 13 bases in between. Germline CDR1 is LNHNV and CDR2 is YYDKDF (reference sequence). The CDR3: CATSRERQGKGYTF. CDR3 coding DNA: TGTGCCACCAGCAGAGAGAGGCAGGGAAAAGGCTACACCTTC.

V gene TRBV19 combines with J gene TRBJ2-1; D is unresolved. The V gene's germline CDR1 is LNHDA and CDR2 SQIVND (reference sequence). The CDR3 covers 14 residues. V lost 10 bases to trimming and J lost 5 bases, with 18 bases between them. CDR3 nucleotides: TGTGCCACTGCGACTCTCCCCCGGGACAATGAGCAGTTCTTC. This gives the protein CATATLPRDNEQFF.

V is TRBV6-1 and J is TRBJ2-1; D gene unclear. Trimming stripped 5 bases from V and 0 bases from J, with 11 bases between. The CDR3 spans 15 residues. Germline V gene sequence: CDR1 MNHNS, CDR2 SASEGT. Written as DNA, the CDR3 is TGTGCCAGCAGTTCCCTAGTAAGCTCCTACAATGAGCAGTTCTTC. Protein sequence: CASSSLVSSYNEQFF.

This chain joins TRBV6-1 and TRBJ1-5; D unclear. The CDR3 is 15 amino acids. Trimming left V 3 bases short and J 0 bases short, with 9 bases between. Germline V gives CDR1 MNHNS, CDR2 SASEGT. CDR3 in amino acids: CASSDWQYSNQPQHF. The CDR3 nucleotides read TGTGCCAGCAGTGACTGGCAGTATAGCAATCAGCCCCAGCATTTT.

V usage is TRBV19 and J usage is TRBJ2-1, with a weak D call TRBD2 (5 bases). The CDR3 covers 14 residues. Germline V gene data show CDR1 as LNHDA and CDR2 as SQIVND (reference sequence). The ends were cut back, 3 bases at V and 10 bases at J, with 16 bases in the middle. CDR3 in DNA: TGTGCCAGTAGTATTGGCGGTGGAAGCGGAGAGCAGTTCTTC. It specifies CASSIGGGSGEQFF.

V usage is TRBV9 and J usage is TRBJ2-2; 7 nucleotides agree with TRBD2. V shed 3 bases and J 5 bases; nucleotides not matched to a gene: 1. This CDR3 spans 13 amino acids. CDR1 and CDR2 (germline): SGDLS, YYNGEE. The CDR3 bases are TGTGCCAGCAGCGGGGGGGGTACCGGGGAGCTGTTTTTT. The encoded protein is CASSGGGTGELFF.

The chain recombines TRBV9 with TRBJ2-5, with D perhaps TRBD2 (6 bases). The V and J ends lost 0 bases and 5 bases respectively, with 14 bases between them. The CDR3 sequence is 15 residues long. Germline CDR1 is SGDLS and CDR2 is YYNGEE. For the CDR3, the DNA is TGTGCCAGCAGCGTAGGTGGCGGGGATTCGGAGACCCAGTACTTC. This sequence encodes CASSVGGGDSETQYF.

This chain uses TRBV4-2 with TRBJ2-7; D is perhaps TRBD2 (5 bases). V was trimmed by 1 base and J by 4 bases, leaving 20 bases between them. The CDR3 runs 17 residues. Germline V CDR1 and CDR2: LGHNA, YNFKEQ. The CDR3 loop reads CASSQGRHLDPTYEQYF. CDR3 bases: TGTGCCAGCAGCCAAGGGAGGCACTTAGACCCCACTTACGAGCAGTACTTC.

The genes are TRBV19 and TRBJ2-1; no clear D. Trimming removed 1 base at V and 4 bases at J, with 11 bases between. The CDR3 totals 15 residues. Germline loops: CDR1 LNHDA, CDR2 SQIVND (reference sequence). This chain's CDR3 is CASSIGDSGYNEQFF. CDR3 sequence (DNA): TGTGCCAGTAGTATAGGAGACTCCGGGTACAATGAGCAGTTCTTC.

The chain has TRBV7-6 and TRBJ1-2, with TRBD1 as a possible D gene (6 bases). The length of the CDR3 is 13 residues. V lost 3 bases, J lost 6 bases, and 11 bases lay in between. CDR1 and CDR2 (germline): SGHVS, FNYEAQ. The CDR3 loop is CASSFSGADGYTF. The DNA of the CDR3 is TGTGCCAGCAGCTTTTCAGGGGCGGATGGCTACACCTTC.

The chain couples TRBV14 to TRBJ2-7; the D gene is possibly TRBD2 (6 bases). Germline V gene lookup returns CDR1 SGHDN and CDR2 FVKESK. The CDR3 is 14 amino acids. The ends were cut back, 2 bases at V and 6 bases at J, with 14 bases in the middle. Here the CDR3 DNA reads TGTGCCAGCAGCCAAACTGGGGAGGAACCCGAGCAGTACTTC. Translating it yields CASSQTGEEPEQYF. The full variable domain, rest sourced from reference TRBV14 and TRBJ2-7, is EAGVTQFPSHSVIEKGQTVTLRCDPISGHDNLYWYRRVMGKEIKFLLHFVKESKQDESGMPNNRFLAERTGGTYSTLKVQPAELEDSGVYFCASSQTGEEPEQYFGPGTRLTVT.

The sample holds one count of this clone. The rearrangement joins TRBV4-2 to TRBJ2-7, with 7 bases matching TRBD1. From germline, CDR1 is LGHNA and CDR2 YNFKEQ. V shed 5 bases and J 2 bases; nucleotides not matched to a gene: 6. The CDR3 has 14 amino acids. The CDR3 reads CASSFRDSPYEQYF. The CDR3 region has the DNA TGTGCCAGCAGCTTCCGGGACAGTCCCTACGAGCAGTACTTC.

In this sample, this clone turned up once. This chain links TRBV2 with TRBJ2-1; TRBD2 aligns across 7 bases. CDR3 length: 14 amino acids. V shed 3 bases, J shed 6 bases, and the junction held 5 bases outside the gene matches. Germline V gives CDR1 SNHLY, CDR2 FYNNEI. In nucleotides, the CDR3 is TGTGCCAGCAGTGAGGTCGGGAGGCCCAATGAGCAGTTCTTC. Encoded protein: CASSEVGRPNEQFF.

This clone came up a few times. The chain employs TRBV27 and TRBJ1-2; possibly TRBD1 for D (5 bases). Germline CDR1 reads MNHEY; CDR2 reads SMNVEV (reference sequence). V dropped 8 bases and J dropped 5 bases, with 9 bases sitting between them. The CDR3 covers 11 residues. The CDR3 here is CASRGPYGYTF. CDR3 nucleotide sequence: TGTGCCAGCCGGGGCCCTTATGGCTACACCTTC.

The rearrangement links TRBV10-3 to TRBJ2-1, with 15 positions matching TRBD2. The V segment lost 5 bases and the J segment 3 bases; nucleotides outside the gene matches: 14. This CDR3 spans 20 amino acids. Germline values: CDR1 ENHRY, CDR2 SYGVKD. CDR3 coding DNA: TGTGCCATCAGTCCCGGAGCCGGGACTAGCGGGAGGAAGGGCTACAATGAGCAGTTCTTC. It specifies CAISPGAGTSGRKGYNEQFF.

The chain recombines TRBV4-1 with TRBJ2-7, with D tentatively TRBD2 (6 bases). The CDR3 runs to 15 residues. Germline CDR1 MGHRA, CDR2 YSYEKL. V was trimmed by 0 bases and J by 5 bases, leaving 14 bases between them. In DNA form, the CDR3 reads TGCGCCAGCAGCCAAGATGAGCCGGGAGTCAACGAGCAGTACTTC. The encoded protein is CASSQDEPGVNEQYF.